This entry lists 7 T cell receptor beta chains sequenced from one sample in a study of blood T cell repertoires in COVID-19. Here immunoSEQ multiplex PCR was the method, and the copy in TCRdb shows in-frame clones only, minus some. The sample consists of about 310,000 clones, just under 90% of them appearing once. Input material: PBMCs or T cells enriched from blood (not recorded which). All receptors come from a woman in her twenties or thirties who had recovered from COVID-19.

V usage is TRBV4-2 and J usage is TRBJ1-4; D may be TRBD1 (5 bases). Looked up from germline, CDR1 is LGHNA and CDR2 is YNFKEQ. CDR3 length equals 14 residues. V lost 3 bases and J lost 7, with 12 bases in between. The CDR3 protein is CASSHGRASEKLFF. The DNA of the CDR3 is TGTGCCAGCAGCCACGGCAGGGCGAGTGAAAAACTGTTTTTT.

The CDR3 is CASSQTLGSADTQYF. The CDR3 DNA is TGTGCCAGCAGCCAAACCCTCGGGAGCGCAGATACGCAGTATTTT. The chain couples TRBV3-1 (or the pseudogene TRBV3-2) to TRBJ2-3, with D maybe TRBD2 (6 bases). The V gene lost 2 bases and the J gene lost 4 bases, with 13 bases spanning the gap. CDR1 and CDR2 from the germline V gene are LGHDT and YNNKEL (reference sequence). CDR3 size: 15 residues.

This sequence joins TRBV7-2 and TRBJ2-3, with 10 bases lining up with TRBD2. This CDR3 contains 17 residues. Trimming at V came to 1 base and at J to 4 bases, leaving 8 bases not matched to a gene. The germline CDR1 and CDR2 sequences are SGHTA and FQGNSA. CDR3 in DNA: TGTGCCAGCAGCTTAGGCGCTAGCGGGAGTAAATCAGATACGCAGTATTTT. Its protein is CASSLGASGSKSDTQYF.

V and J are TRBV18 and TRBJ1-6; D uncertain. CDR1 KGHSH and CDR2 LQKENI come from the germline V gene. The CDR3 contains 16 residues. Trimming left V 0 bases short and J 5 bases short, with 11 bases between. CDR3 in DNA: TGTGCCAGCTCACCACCGGTCGGAGGAAATAATTCACCCCTCCACTTT. Translation: CASSPPVGGNNSPLHF.

The rearrangement uses TRBV2 and TRBJ2-1; the match to TRBD2 covers 9 bases. CDR1 SNHLY and CDR2 FYNNEI come from the germline V gene. The V and J ends lost 4 bases and 3 bases, in that order; junction bases with no gene match: 4. This CDR3 comprises 15 residues. CDR3 residues: CASSALAGFYNEQFF. In nucleotides, the CDR3 is TGTGCCAGCAGTGCCCTAGCGGGATTCTACAATGAGCAGTTCTTC.

The V call is TRBV19, the J call TRBJ2-5; 9 bases align to TRBD1. The CDR3 covers 15 residues. Germline CDR1 is LNHDA and CDR2 is SQIVND (reference sequence). Germline trimming cut 3 bases from V and 5 bases from J; bases unmatched to any gene: 7. CDR3 bases: TGTGCCAGTAGTATCTACAGGGGGCCCACGGAGACCCAGTACTTC. Translated: CASSIYRGPTETQYF. Variable domain in full (rest from reference TRBV19 and TRBJ2-5): DGGITQSPKYLFRKEGQNVTLSCEQNLNHDAMYWYRQDPGQGLRLIYYSQIVNDFQKGDIAEGYSVSREKKESFPLTVTSAQKNPTAFYLCASSIYRGPTETQYFGPGTRLLVL.

In nucleotides, the CDR3 is TGTGCCAGCAGCCCAGGGGGCGACTATGGCTACACCTTC. Its protein product is CASSPGGDYGYTF. The gene calls are TRBV3-1 (or the pseudogene TRBV3-2) and TRBJ1-2, with 8 bases that match TRBD1. Per germline, CDR1 LGHDT and CDR2 YNNKEL (reference sequence). V was clipped by 4 bases and J by 3 bases; unmatched bases: 1. The CDR3 totals 13 residues.